This note documents a single T cell receptor (beta chain) sequence. This sample is drawn from a study of blood T cell repertoires in COVID-19. Study-level information: Some COVID-19 samples were acute and others convalescent; all came from the United States, Italy and Spain. Sample material is recorded as cDNA or gDNA derived from T cells, B-cell-depleted T cells, or PBMCs.

CDR1 is SNHLY, CDR2 FYNNEI, per germline. The CDR3 has 13 residues. Trimming pared 8 bases from V and 10 bases from J, leaving 19 bases between. Methods used by the authors: Amplifying reference gene primers gave estimates of nucleated cell counts. Measured with immunoSEQ multiplex PCR; TCRdb has only the in-frame clones, and not every one. V and J calls and clone size are given by that table; D and trimming were obtained from the DNA. Among 100,000 to 150,000 clones listed, about 88% were seen once. The chain joins TRBV2 to TRBJ2-3; possible D gene TRBD2, 5 bases. This TCR was sampled from a woman of 80 years or more with acute or convalescent COVID-19. Sequencing was done on a sample of peripheral blood. This CDR3 reads CASERANPEPQYF. The CDR3 DNA is TGTGCCAGCGAGAGGGCGAACCCGGAACCGCAGTATTTT.